This entry is about one T cell receptor (beta chain). Antigen unknown. The data were taken from a study of T cell responses to AZD1222 COVID-19 vaccine. This CDR3 has 16 residues. V gave up 5 bases and J gave up 5 bases; unmatched junction bases: 12. Per germline, CDR1 MDHEN and CDR2 SYDVKM. Regarding the study as a whole: Just a handful of AZD1222 recipients tested seropositive at baseline.

Repertoires were generated with immunoSEQ multiplex PCR, while TCRdb's copy carries only in-frame clones and drops some. This sample carries over 45,000 clones, roughly 90% of them seen once, and the ten largest clones take roughly 14%. This sequence joins TRBV28 and TRBJ2-1; 7 bases fit TRBD2. Sequenced here: peripheral blood, sampled 28 days after the second AZD1222 dose. The clonotype comes from an adult who received the AZD1222 COVID-19 vaccine. CDR3 bases: TGTGCCAGCAGTCCCCCCGGCGGGAGATTCGACAATGAGCAGTTCTTC. Translating gives CASSPPGGRFDNEQFF.